This TCR beta chain was identified in a study of response to subunit inactivated influenza vaccine. TCRdb reprocessed the RT-PCR reads via MiXCR and lists one record per CDR3 protein. The sample carries hundreds of thousands of distinct CDR3 sequences, roughly 18% recorded once. Study-wide results and caveats: Seasonal influenza vaccination, on each occasion, was suggested by the authors to recruit few new T cells.

This clonotype was observed a handful of times. Its antigen is undetermined. V lost 0 bases to trimming and J lost 6 bases, with 15 bases between them. The CDR3 extends over 16 amino acids. Germline V CDR1 and CDR2: LNHNV, YYDKDF (reference sequence). The TCR comes from a man in his fifties or sixties who received an inactivated influenza vaccine. This rearrangement joins TRBV15 to TRBJ2-1; TRBD1 is a possible D gene (5 bases). Sample: PBMCs from blood, taken 4 to 6 days after vaccination. For the CDR3, the DNA is TGTGCCACCAGCAGAGATGGCGGCACAGGTTCCAATGAGCAGTTCTTC. Protein: CATSRDGGTGSNEQFF.